The T cell receptor (beta chain) described here comes from a study of T cell responses to AZD1222 COVID-19 vaccine. Assay used: immunoSEQ multiplex PCR; TCRdb lists only in-frame clones, some missing. The sample has tens of thousands of clones; more than 75% are singletons. The CDR3 totals 13 residues. J was trimmed by 7 bases and V by 8 bases; bases with no gene match: 5. The germline gives CDR1 MNHEY, CDR2 SVGAGI. On this clone itself: Its cognate antigen is unknown.

Study-wide results and caveats: Spike-specific TCR breadth and depth both grew after two AZD1222 doses. Close to half of spike-specific TCRs reportedly recognize unmutated variant regions. It should be noted that donors were predominantly white British and more often female, and clonal diversity was possibly underestimated.

Source: peripheral blood, taken on day 0 of AZD1222 vaccination. This sequence was found in an adult in good health. The chain couples TRBV6-5 to TRBJ1-6, with 7 bases fitting TRBD1. The CDR3 nucleotides are TGTGCCAGCCGACAGGGCGTAAATTCACCCCTCCACTTT. Protein product: CASRQGVNSPLHF.